The 24 T cell receptor beta chains given below trace back to one sample, sequenced in a study of cytomegalovirus exposure and HLA in healthy donors. The PCR was carried out with 60 Vbeta primers and 13 Jbeta primers. Assay: immunoSEQ multiplex PCR; the TCRdb copy retains only in-frame clones and omits some. The sample has fewer than 90,000 clones, 60% to 80% seen once; the top ten hold more than 3%. Sequenced input: PBMCs. The receptors shown here come from a man aged 30 to 39 in good health and CMV-seronegative.

J is TRBJ1-2 and V is TRBV10-2, with D uncertain. The CDR3 contains 14 residues. Germline lookup yields CDR1 WSHSY and CDR2 SAAADI. Trimming removed 3 bases at V and 0 bases at J, with 8 bases between. The CDR3 nucleotides read TGCGCCAGCAGTGATCCCAGCGCTAACTATGGCTACACCTTC. It translates to CASSDPSANYGYTF.

This clone was detected only once. The DNA of the CDR3 is TGTGCCAGCAGTTTAAGGGGGCAAAGTAACTATGGCTACACCTTC. It encodes CASSLRGQSNYGYTF. V is TRBV27 and J is TRBJ1-2, with 7 bases matching TRBD1. V lost 2 bases, J lost 1 base, and 4 bases stayed unmatched. The length of the CDR3 is 15 residues. CDR1 MNHEY and CDR2 SMNVEV come from the germline V gene (reference sequence).

This chain uses TRBV28 with TRBJ1-1, with D possibly matching TRBD1 (6 bases). This CDR3 is built from 15 residues. Looked up from germline, CDR1 is MDHEN and CDR2 is SYDVKM. Trimming left V 6 bases short and J 6 bases short, with 20 bases between. The CDR3 loop reads CASSPSGHEGAEAFF. The CDR3, as DNA: TGTGCCAGCAGCCCCTCGGGACACGAGGGGGCTGAAGCTTTCTTT. Complete variable domain (other parts from reference TRBV28 and TRBJ1-1): DVKVTQSSRYLVKRTGEKVFLECVQDMDHENMFWYRQDPGLGLRLIYFSYDVKMKEKGDIPEGYSVSREKKERFSLILESASTNQTSMYLCASSPSGHEGAEAFFGQGTRLTVV.

This rearrangement joins TRBV5-4 to TRBJ2-7, with 10 bases aligning to TRBD1. This CDR3 comprises 17 residues. J was trimmed by 3 bases and V by 0 bases; bases with no gene match: 9. Germline CDR1 SGHNT, CDR2 YYREEE (reference sequence). This CDR3 is CASSLGYSGTGVYEQYF. As DNA, the CDR3 is TGTGCCAGCAGCTTGGGCTACTCCGGGACAGGGGTCTACGAGCAGTACTTC.

J is TRBJ2-2 and V is TRBV15, with unresolved D. The CDR3 runs 14 residues. Germline V CDR1 and CDR2: LNHNV, YYDKDF (reference sequence). Trimming stripped 1 base from V and 6 bases from J, with 9 bases between. CDR3 sequence (DNA): TGTGCCACCAGCAGAGCCCGTGAGGCCGGGGAGCTGTTTTTT. Its translation is CATSRAREAGELFF.

The chain carries TRBV5-1 and TRBJ2-7; a possible D gene is TRBD1 (5 bases). Germline V gene sequence: CDR1 SGHRS, CDR2 YFSETQ. Trimming shortened V by 4 bases and J by 6 bases, and 14 bases separated the two germline ends. The CDR3 spans 13 residues. The chain's CDR3 is CASSLKTGVEQYF. In DNA form, the CDR3 reads TGCGCCAGCAGCCTTAAAACAGGTGTCGAGCAGTACTTC.

The rearrangement links TRBV27 to TRBJ2-3; no reliable D call. CDR3 length: 13 residues. V was clipped by 2 bases and J by 9 bases, with 12 bases between them. Germline V gene lookup returns CDR1 MNHEY and CDR2 SMNVEV (reference sequence). The CDR3: CASSLRVSRTQYF. CDR3 coding DNA: TGTGCCAGCAGTTTACGCGTATCGCGAACGCAGTATTTT.

This clone is a singleton in its sample. The V and J genes are TRBV6-4 and TRBJ2-2, with 10 bases lining up with TRBD2. With V trimmed by 9 bases and J by 3 bases, 4 bases remained unmatched. CDR1 and CDR2 from the germline V gene are MRHNA and SNTAGT. CDR3 size: 14 residues. CDR3 sequence reads: CARAGGWDTGELFF. The DNA of the CDR3 is TGTGCCAGAGCGGGAGGGTGGGACACCGGGGAGCTGTTTTTT.

The chain is built from TRBV9 and TRBJ2-7; 8 positions agree with TRBD1. The trim removed 4 bases at V and 6 bases at J, leaving 9 bases unmatched. CDR1 SGDLS and CDR2 YYNGEE come from the germline V gene. The CDR3 length is 14 residues. CDR3: CASSPTGVSGEQYF. The CDR3, as DNA: TGTGCCAGCAGCCCGACAGGGGTTTCAGGCGAGCAGTACTTC. The variable domain in full, with the rest retrieved from reference TRBV9 and TRBJ2-7, is DSGVTQTPKHLITATGQRVTLRCSPRSGDLSVYWYQQSLDQGLQFLIQYYNGEERAKGNILERFSAQQFPDLHSELNLSSLELGDSALYFCASSPTGVSGEQYFGPGTRLTVT.

In its sample, this clone was seen a few times. The rearrangement joins TRBV19 to TRBJ1-5; TRBD1 agrees at 7 bases. Germline loops: CDR1 LNHDA, CDR2 SQIVND (reference sequence). V lost 10 bases, J lost 5 bases, and 14 bases stayed unmatched. This CDR3 spans 15 amino acids. In DNA form, the CDR3 reads TGTGCCACAACTACAGGAACAGGGGATTATCAGCCCCAGCATTTT. Protein: CATTTGTGDYQPQHF. The entire variable domain, with the rest obtained from reference TRBV19 and TRBJ1-5, is as follows: DGGITQSPKYLFRKEGQNVTLSCEQNLNHDAMYWYRQDPGQGLRLIYYSQIVNDFQKGDIAEGYSVSREKKESFPLTVTSAQKNPTAFYLCATTTGTGDYQPQHFGDGTRLSIL.

The chain recombines TRBV10-2 with TRBJ1-5; D unclear. The V and J ends lost 3 bases and 3 bases respectively, with 9 bases between them. The germline V gene has CDR1 WSHSY and CDR2 SAAADI. This CDR3 comprises 14 residues. The DNA for the CDR3 is TGCGCCAGCAGTGATTCCAGGCACAATCAGCCCCAGCATTTT. Its translation is CASSDSRHNQPQHF.

The chain is built from TRBV28 and TRBJ1-1; D remains unclear. The V end lost 9 bases, the J end lost 2 bases, and 10 bases lay between the germline ends. Germline V gives CDR1 MDHEN, CDR2 SYDVKM. The CDR3 consists of 12 residues. The chain's CDR3 is CASGSRNTEAFF. DNA for the CDR3: TGTGCCAGTGGTAGCCGAAACACTGAAGCTTTCTTT.

The chain links TRBV6-4 to TRBJ2-1; 14 positions match TRBD2. The germline V gene has CDR1 MRHNA and CDR2 SNTAGT. Trimming removed 4 bases from V and 5 bases from J; junction bases left unmatched: 1. The CDR3 spans 15 residues. The DNA of the CDR3 is TGTGCCAGCAGTGGGGGACTAGCGGGGGACAATGAGCAGTTCTTC. This sequence encodes CASSGGLAGDNEQFF.

The chain uses TRBV10-2 and TRBJ2-4, with D possibly matching TRBD2 (5 bases). V lost 9 bases to trimming and J lost 1 base, with 19 bases between them. The germline V gene encodes CDR1 WSHSY and CDR2 SAAADI. The CDR3 spans 16 residues. The CDR3 coding sequence is TGCGCCAGACACGAGGGTCACCTTTCGGCCAAAAACATTCAGTACTTC. This encodes CARHEGHLSAKNIQYF.

The chain recombines TRBV30 with TRBJ1-1; D perhaps matches TRBD1 (6 bases). The CDR3 consists of 17 residues. V was trimmed by 5 bases and J by 2 bases, leaving 24 bases between them. CDR1 and CDR2 from the germline V gene are GTSNPN and SVGIG (reference sequence). The CDR3 DNA is TGTGCCTGGTCTCCTGCGTACGCGGGGGCTCTTAACACTGAAGCTTTCTTT. It is translated as CAWSPAYAGALNTEAFF.

The sample holds a few counts of this clone. J is TRBJ2-7 and V is TRBV5-6, with no clear D. In germline, CDR1 is SGHDT, CDR2 YYEEEE. V shed 5 bases and J shed 3 bases, with 21 bases lying between them. This CDR3 spans 16 amino acids. This CDR3 is CASSLWNGPGVYEQYF. The CDR3 DNA is TGTGCCAGCAGTCTGTGGAATGGGCCAGGTGTCTACGAGCAGTACTTC.

This chain links TRBV25-1 with TRBJ2-7; TRBD2 is a possible D gene (7 bases). Germline assignment: CDR1 MGHDK and CDR2 SYGVNS. V dropped 4 bases and J dropped 3 bases, with 13 bases sitting between them. This CDR3 is built from 14 residues. CDR3 sequence: CASSGEGHFYEQYF. The CDR3 DNA sequence: TGTGCCAGCAGTGGGGAGGGACACTTCTACGAGCAGTACTTC.

The chain joins TRBV28 to TRBJ1-2; 7 bases match TRBD1. This CDR3 has 15 residues. J gave up 3 bases and V 2 bases, and 6 bases lay outside the gene matches. Germline CDR1 reads MDHEN; CDR2 reads SYDVKM. The CDR3 nucleotides read TGTGCCAGCAGTTTAAGAGACAGGGCGGACTATGGCTACACCTTC. Encoded protein: CASSLRDRADYGYTF.

This rearrangement joins TRBV28 to TRBJ2-1, with D tentatively TRBD2 (6 bases). CDR3 length equals 13 residues. The V gene lost 3 bases and the J gene lost 13 bases, with 16 bases spanning the gap. In germline, CDR1 is MDHEN, CDR2 SYDVKM. The CDR3 DNA reads TGTGCCAGCAGTTTGTCAGGGCAGGGACTCCAGTTCTTC. It translates to CASSLSGQGLQFF.

The chain is built from TRBV21-1 and TRBJ1-1; the table's D call TRBD1 went unverified against the DNA. TRBV21-1 is a documented pseudogene. The CDR3 has 15 residues. The DNA of the CDR3 is TGTGCCAGCAGCGCGCCAGGACAGGATGATACTGAAGCTTTCTTT. Translation gives CASSAPGQDDTEAFF.

This clone was observed a handful of times. This chain links TRBV5-6 with TRBJ2-2; the D gene is possibly TRBD2 (6 bases). CDR3 length: 15 amino acids. Trimming removed 6 bases at V and 5 bases at J, with 17 bases between. Germline V gene data show CDR1 as SGHDT and CDR2 as YYEEEE. CDR3 sequence: CASTRRDIRTGELFF. The CDR3, as DNA: TGTGCCAGCACCCGGAGGGATATTAGGACCGGGGAGCTGTTTTTT.

J is TRBJ2-5 and V is TRBV5-1, with a possible D match to TRBD1 (6 bases). Looked up from germline, CDR1 is SGHRS and CDR2 is YFSETQ. The CDR3 covers 15 residues. Trimming left V 4 bases short and J 1 base short, with 14 bases between. This chain's CDR3 is CASSPTRGSQETQYF. The CDR3 coding sequence is TGCGCCAGCAGCCCGACCAGGGGATCCCAAGAGACCCAGTACTTC.

This clone was observed a handful of times. The chain couples TRBV5-4 to TRBJ2-5, with D possibly being TRBD2 (5 bases). The germline CDR1 and CDR2 sequences are SGHNT and YYREEE (reference sequence). The CDR3 length is 14 residues. Trimming removed 1 base from V and 5 bases from J, with 12 bases in between. CDR3 protein: CASSLPSQRETQYF. CDR3 bases: TGTGCCAGCAGCTTGCCGTCCCAGCGGGAGACCCAGTACTTC.

The CDR3 here is CASSPTGGSGTEAFF. The DNA for the CDR3 is TGTGCCAGCTCACCTACGGGAGGCAGCGGCACTGAAGCTTTCTTT. The J gene is TRBJ1-1, the V gene TRBV18; D not resolved. Trimming stripped 3 bases from V and 4 bases from J, with 15 bases between. This CDR3 is 15 amino acids long. The V gene's germline CDR1 is KGHSH and CDR2 LQKENI.